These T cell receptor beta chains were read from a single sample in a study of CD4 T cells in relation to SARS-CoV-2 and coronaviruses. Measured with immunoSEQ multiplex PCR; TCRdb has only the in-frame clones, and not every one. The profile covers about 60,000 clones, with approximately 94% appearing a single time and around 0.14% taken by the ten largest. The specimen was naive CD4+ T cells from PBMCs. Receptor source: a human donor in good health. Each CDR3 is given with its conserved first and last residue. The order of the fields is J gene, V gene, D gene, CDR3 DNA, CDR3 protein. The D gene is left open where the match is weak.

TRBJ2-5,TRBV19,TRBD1,TGTGCCAGTAGTGGACCGGGACAGGGGGAACGGGAGACCCAGTACTTC,CASSGPGQGERETQYF
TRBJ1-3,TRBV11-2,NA,TGTGCCAGCAGCCCCCGAACCCGAGTCATATATTTT,CASSPRTRVIYF
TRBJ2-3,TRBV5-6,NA,TGTGCCAGCAGCCTCCGGGGAGGAGCCCCATTCACAGATACGCAGTATTTT,CASSLRGGAPFTDTQYF
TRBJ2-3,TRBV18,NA,TGTGCCAGCTCACCACCTTCCTTTTCAGGGGCTATCACAGATACGCAGTATTTT,CASSPPSFSGAITDTQYF
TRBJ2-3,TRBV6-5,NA,TGTGCCAGCAGTTACGCGCTAGGCACAGATACGCAGTATTTT,CASSYALGTDTQYF
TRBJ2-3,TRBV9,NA,TGTGCCAGCAGCCCGAGAGGTGACACAGATACGCAGTATTTT,CASSPRGDTDTQYF
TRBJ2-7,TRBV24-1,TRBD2,TGTGCCACCAGTGATCCGACAGCGGGAGGCCTGTACGAGCAGTACTTC,CATSDPTAGGLYEQYF
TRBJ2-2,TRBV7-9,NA,TGTGCCAGCAGCTTAGGGCTAGCTGCGAACACCGGGGAGCTGTTTTTT,CASSLGLAANTGELFF
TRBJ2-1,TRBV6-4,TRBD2,TGTGCCAGCAGTTCTAGCGGGGGGGGGAATGAGCAGTTCTTC,CASSSSGGGNEQFF
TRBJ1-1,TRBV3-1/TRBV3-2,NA,TGTGCCAGCAGCCAAGGAGGGCGGTACACTGAAGCTTTCTTT,CASSQGGRYTEAFF
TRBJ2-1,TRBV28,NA,TGTGCCAGCAGTCCCCCCCTCCGTCCTAATGAGCAGTTCTTC,CASSPPLRPNEQFF
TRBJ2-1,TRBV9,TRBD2,TGTGCCAGCAGCGCTGCCAGGACTAGCGGGAGCAATGAGCAGTTCTTC,CASSAARTSGSNEQFF
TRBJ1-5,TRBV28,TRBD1,TGTGCCAGCAGTGACCGGGACAGGGGGCCCAATCAGCCCCAGCATTTT,CASSDRDRGPNQPQHF